These T cell receptor beta chains were read from a single sample in a study of T cell repertoires in ileal Crohn's disease. Measured with immunoSEQ multiplex PCR; TCRdb has only the in-frame clones, and not every one. The table shows roughly 11,000 clones, with roughly 82% occurring only once. The source material was ileal tissue. The receptors derive from an adult with Crohn's disease. The CDR3 runs from the conserved cysteine through the conserved F or W. A D gene is named only where the DNA matches it firmly. Some rows mark clone size as missing; the rest say once, few, many or name a class of expanded clone.

J gene: TRBJ2-7; clone size: -; V gene: TRBV11-2; D gene: TRBD2; CDR3 protein: CASSLERGGAYEQYF; CDR3 DNA: TGTGCCAGCAGCTTAGAGCGGGGGGGGGCATACGAGCAGTACTTC
J gene: TRBJ1-1; clone size: -; V gene: TRBV4-1; D gene: -; CDR3 protein: CASSDIPGIRAFF; CDR3 DNA: TGCGCCAGCAGCGACATCCCGGGGATTCGGGCTTTCTTT
J gene: TRBJ1-4; clone size: -; V gene: TRBV10-1; D gene: TRBD1; CDR3 protein: CASLTKDRGTTNEKLFF; CDR3 DNA: TGCGCCAGCCTAACCAAGGACAGGGGGACTACTAATGAAAAACTGTTTTTT
J gene: TRBJ2-7; clone size: -; V gene: TRBV6-1; D gene: -; CDR3 protein: CASSGITPRAEQYF; CDR3 DNA: TGTGCCAGCAGTGGGATAACCCCGAGGGCCGAGCAGTACTTC
J gene: TRBJ2-2; clone size: -; V gene: TRBV29-1; D gene: TRBD1; CDR3 protein: CSAKDRGSGELFF; CDR3 DNA: TGCAGCGCAAAGGACAGGGGTAGCGGGGAGCTGTTTTTT
J gene: TRBJ1-3; clone size: -; V gene: TRBV9; D gene: TRBD1; CDR3 protein: CASSVDPGQGGNTIYF; CDR3 DNA: TGTGCCAGCAGCGTAGACCCAGGACAGGGGGGAAACACCATATATTTT
J gene: TRBJ1-1; clone size: -; V gene: TRBV29-1; D gene: -; CDR3 protein: CSVKRSTEAFF; CDR3 DNA: TGCAGCGTCAAGAGATCCACTGAAGCTTTCTTT
J gene: TRBJ1-1; clone size: -; V gene: TRBV6-5; D gene: -; CDR3 protein: CASGAKGNTEAFF; CDR3 DNA: TGTGCCAGCGGGGCCAAGGGGAACACTGAAGCTTTCTTT
J gene: TRBJ2-3; clone size: -; V gene: TRBV10-3; D gene: TRBD1; CDR3 protein: CAISGGTEGTDTQYF; CDR3 DNA: TGTGCCATCAGTGGTGGGACAGAAGGCACAGATACGCAGTATTTT
J gene: TRBJ1-6; clone size: once; V gene: TRBV9; D gene: TRBD1; CDR3 protein: CASSPTGVGTSNSPLHF; CDR3 DNA: TGTGCCAGCAGCCCCACAGGGGTCGGGACTTCTAATTCACCCCTCCACTTT
J gene: TRBJ2-5; clone size: -; V gene: TRBV5-4; D gene: -; CDR3 protein: CASSLGGLTQETQYF; CDR3 DNA: TGTGCCAGCAGCTTGGGGGGACTCACCCAAGAGACCCAGTACTTC
J gene: TRBJ1-5; clone size: -; V gene: TRBV30; D gene: -; CDR3 protein: CAWSGTGNQPQHF; CDR3 DNA: TGTGCCTGGAGTGGGACAGGCAATCAGCCCCAGCATTTT
J gene: TRBJ2-7; clone size: -; V gene: TRBV7-9; D gene: TRBD2; CDR3 protein: CASSPRVAGEQYF; CDR3 DNA: TGTGCCAGCAGCCCGAGGGTAGCGGGTGAGCAGTACTTC